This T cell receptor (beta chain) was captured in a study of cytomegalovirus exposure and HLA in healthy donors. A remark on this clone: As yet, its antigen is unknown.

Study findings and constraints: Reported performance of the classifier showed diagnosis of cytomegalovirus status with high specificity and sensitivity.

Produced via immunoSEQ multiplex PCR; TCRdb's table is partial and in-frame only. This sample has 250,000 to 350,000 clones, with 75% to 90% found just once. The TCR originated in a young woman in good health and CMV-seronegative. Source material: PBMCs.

CDR3 DNA: TGTGCCAGCAGCTTGGGACAGGGCGACGAGCAGTACTTC. Translating gives CASSLGQGDEQYF. V is TRBV11-2 and J is TRBJ2-7, with TRBD1 matching 9 bases. This CDR3 contains 13 residues. J lost 5 bases, V lost 3 bases, and 2 bases had no gene match. Germline values: CDR1 SGHAT, CDR2 FQNNGV.